The clone carrying this TCR beta chain was counted only a few times. Its matching antigen is unknown. These data are taken from a study of blood T cells in healthy people across ages. Donors each provided around 9 milliliters of peripheral blood. The CDR3 extends over 15 amino acids. The V gene's germline CDR1 is SGHDN and CDR2 FVKESK. V was pared by 4 bases and J by 2 bases, with 7 bases of the junction left unmatched. A second PCR of roughly 7 to 11 cycles used a sample-barcoded 5' primer and a J-beta primer mix. Per-sample output comprised a minimum of 2.5 million paired-end reads containing CDR3. A single record per CDR3 protein comes from TCRdb applying MiXCR to the 5' RACE reads. The data show about 1.8 million distinct CDR3 sequences, about 49% seen once. Notes on the study in general: PBMCs went unsorted, and a conclusive naive versus antigen-experienced comparison was therefore prevented. Estimates of diversity drawn from one million T cells were considered underestimates.

The material sequenced was blood. The V and J genes are TRBV14 and TRBJ2-5; 7 nucleotides align to TRBD1. The receptor was derived from a woman aged 40 to 49 in good health. CDR3 protein: CASSPRDRPQETQYF. The CDR3 region has the DNA TGTGCCAGCAGCCCCCGGGACAGACCACAAGAGACCCAGTACTTC.